This T cell receptor beta chain derives from a study of read filtering for tumor transcriptome and immune sequencing (dated by TCRdb to 2020 to 2022). As for the study more broadly: The cohort was composed of approximately 17 male and 14 female patients, with a mean age of roughly 61 years and an age range of about 47 to 80. Under revised international staging, roughly 8 patients fell into R-ISS I, approximately 15 into R-ISS II and roughly 7 into R-ISS III. Whole-transcriptome libraries were prepared with the TruSeq RNA Access Library Prep Kit after DNase treatment. Per sample, about 3.5 to 11 million TCR-region mapped reads were obtained with IR-seq, compared with only roughly 80 to 1,300 with RNA-seq. TCR repertoires obtained by targeted immune repertoire sequencing and by bulk whole-transcriptome sequencing performed on the same bone marrow samples were compared. A main aim was a read-filtering strategy for immune repertoire data, specifically whether clonotypes supported by a single read should be removed. Beyond this particular receptor, the publication reports: IR-seq captured clonotypes at much higher depth and more reliably than RNA-seq, and smaller IR-seq throughput sufficed to identify most shared clonotypes. The correlation between IR-seq and RNA-seq shared clonotype proportions was increased by removal of single-read clonotypes. Single-read clonotypes made up roughly 81% of clonotypes but about 3.3% of total reads in IR-seq, and under 75% of clonotypes and around 45% of reads in RNA-seq. The sorted CD138-negative fraction was a mixed bone marrow immune population, not purified T cells.

CDR1 MDHEN and CDR2 SYDVKM were looked up in the germline V gene. CDR3 length: 15 amino acids, cysteine to phenylalanine. Only the CDR3 part of the read is kept: 45 bases, read in frame from the first base. Unmatched junction bases come to 11, with V trimmed by 4 bases and J by 6 bases. The Immunoverse kit was used to build TCR libraries from 400 ng RNA, with molecular barcoded adaptors covering alpha/delta and beta/gamma chains. TCR library preparation was performed with the same RNA that was used for transcriptome sequencing. An Illumina HiSeq 4000 with 2 x 150 cycles was used to sequence the TCR libraries. Per the source publication's procedure: With MiXCR, TCR reads were aligned to human V, D, J and C references and assembled into CDR3 clonotypes, with quality filtering and error correction included. The tcR package in R was used for analysis of clonotype counts and gene usage diversity. Raw mapping reads were checked after the RNA-seq reads had been mapped by STAR aligner version 2.5.3a onto the human GRCh37 genome. To test how sequencing depth affects detected clonotypes, IR-seq fastq files were randomly downsampled with Seqtk 1.3. Clones were called with MiXCR by TCRdb after fastp trimmed the public reads at Q25, and only in-frame beta chains were retained. For every CDR3 protein sequence, its rows merge into one entry that carries the most common genes and DNA. The V and J calls and clone size come from TCRdb's table, not from the authors' own analysis. The sample table records 85,000 to 100,000 distinct CDR3 sequences; 20% to 25% of these occur just once. The ten largest clones take up about an eighth of the sample.

Each patient had bone marrow sampled at the time of active disease. Ficoll-Hypaque density gradient centrifugation was used to isolate bone marrow mononuclear cells. Myeloma plasma cells were removed and CD138-negative cells were collected by negative selection after labeling with CD138 magnetic microbeads on a MACS separator. The purity of the isolated cells was checked by flow cytometry with CD138 antibodies on an Attune NxT. TRIzol reagent was used to extract total RNA, which was then quantified with a NanoDrop spectrophotometer. For each patient, the CD138-negative bone marrow sample underwent paired RNA-seq and IR-seq. A few counts support this clonotype. Its antigen is currently not known. No much larger clonotype is one base removed from it; base qualities were not supplied.

Recombination linked TRBV28 to TRBJ1-2, with 7 bases in between that match TRBD1. The sequenced material came from a population of CD138-negative cells sorted from bone marrow. In the paper's terms, the cell subset or site label means: bone marrow mononuclear cells depleted of CD138+ plasma/myeloma cells by negative magnetic selection. The clonotype comes from a donor aged 40 or older with multiple myeloma. The sequence in DNA is TGTGCCAGCAGTTCCCACAGGGGTCGTAATAATGGCTACACCTTC. Translated, it reads CASSSHRGRNNGYTF.